This T cell receptor (beta chain) is drawn from a study of vaccination effects on CD4 cells after COVID-19. Overall study: Both of the two convalescent patients gave a sample, one 16 days and one a week before vaccination.

CD4+ T cells specific for antigen were expanded with viral peptide pools by the ViraFEST assay before sequencing. Subsequent to less than 13 days of culture, CD4+ T cells were isolated. SARS-CoV-2 infection was confirmed by PCR in the person between March and December 2020. Some 2.1 million PBMC per well received 10 IU/ml IL-2 and around 11 ug/ml peptides in culture. Serving as negative control culture was an HIV-1 Nef peptide pool. IL-2 medium took the place of half the medium on both days 3 and 7. The CDR3 is 13 amino acids. CDR1 LGHDT and CDR2 YNNKEL come from the germline V gene (reference sequence). Trimming stripped 1 base from V and 3 bases from J, with 4 bases between. This clone was seen a handful of times. Its antigen is unidentified. Measured with immunoSEQ multiplex PCR; TCRdb has only the in-frame clones, and not every one. The sample shows 55,000 to 90,000 clones, over 65% of them seen only once.

Sequences were derived from CD4+ T cells from PBMCs cultured with HIV peptides, sampled before COVID-19 vaccination. Subset noted: HIV-1 Nef peptide pool negative control/reference culture. This chain links TRBV3-1 (or the pseudogene TRBV3-2) with TRBJ2-1, with D hard to call. The source of this sequence is a human donor who had a prior SARS-CoV-2 infection. The DNA for the CDR3 is TGTGCCAGCAGCCAAGTTGTCTACAATGAGCAGTTCTTC. It codes for CASSQVVYNEQFF.